Shown below are 25 T cell receptor beta chains from a single sample sequenced in a study of T cell responses to AZD1222 COVID-19 vaccine (dated by TCRdb to the early 2020s). The time point label here, explained by the study, means: baseline before first vaccination. Libraries were constructed by the immunoSEQ multiplex PCR assay. TCRdb retrieved this table from immuneACCESS and kept in-frame rearrangements only. Not all clones are present; in checked studies, unresolved V genes account for under half, and no reason is known for the remainder. For this sample there are more than 110,000 clones; more than 85% appear just once. About 3% of the sample is in the top ten clones. The source was peripheral blood, collected on day 0 of AZD1222 vaccination. The receptors derive from an adult in good health.

This clone has more than one count but fewer than ten. This chain uses TRBV7-5 with TRBJ2-2; TRBD2 is the table's D call and was not checked against the DNA. TRBV7-5 is labeled a pseudogene. CDR3 size: 17 residues. In nucleotides, the CDR3 is TGTGTCAGAAGCTCTGGACTAGCGGGATTACCCGTCGGGGAGCTGTTTTTT. As protein: CVRSSGLAGLPVGELFF.

This clone showed up just a few times. The chain employs TRBV27 and TRBJ2-3; 11 bases agree with TRBD2. CDR3 length equals 16 residues. CDR1 MNHEY and CDR2 SMNVEV come from the germline V gene (reference sequence). Trimming cost V 6 bases and J 5 bases; bases outside gene matches: 10. CDR3 residues: CASSLRGTSGGDTQYF. Written as DNA, the CDR3 is TGTGCCAGCAGCTTACGGGGGACTAGCGGAGGAGATACGCAGTATTTT.

J is TRBJ1-3 and V is TRBV7-9; D remains unclear. Trimming removed 7 bases at V and 0 bases at J, with 7 bases between. The CDR3 totals 13 residues. Germline V CDR1 and CDR2: SEHNR, FQNEAQ (reference sequence). The DNA for the CDR3 is TGTGCCAGCAAGCCCGCCTCTGGAAACACCATATATTTT. Residues: CASKPASGNTIYF.

CDR3 in DNA: TGTGCCAGTAGTCCTAGGGGACAGCTGAGTTATCAGCCCCAGCATTTT. Translation: CASSPRGQLSYQPQHF. The J gene is TRBJ1-5, the V gene TRBV19; 7 nucleotides line up with TRBD1. The germline V gene has CDR1 LNHDA and CDR2 SQIVND (reference sequence). V was pared by 5 bases and J by 5 bases, with 12 bases of the junction left unmatched. This CDR3 region has 16 residues.

The V call is TRBV11-2, the J call TRBJ1-1, with a weak D call TRBD1 (6 bases). V dropped 4 bases and J dropped 2 bases, with 14 bases sitting between them. Germline assignment: CDR1 SGHAT and CDR2 FQNNGV. This CDR3 is built from 15 residues. The CDR3 region has the DNA TGTGCCAGCAGCTATTCCGGGACATCAAACACTGAAGCTTTCTTT. This encodes CASSYSGTSNTEAFF.

The rearrangement links TRBV15 to TRBJ2-1; 8 bases map to TRBD2. The junction had 2 bases not matched to a gene; V was cut back by 2 bases and J by 2 bases. The germline CDR1 and CDR2 sequences are LNHNV and YYDKDF (reference sequence). This CDR3 comprises 15 residues. CDR3 region: CATSRRAGAYNEQFF. Here the CDR3 DNA reads TGTGCCACCAGCAGACGAGCGGGAGCCTACAATGAGCAGTTCTTC.

The CDR3 bases are TGTGCCAGCAGTTTAGACCAGGGGTACGGCGATTACGAGCAGTACTTC. Translation gives CASSLDQGYGDYEQYF. V and J are TRBV28 and TRBJ2-7; possibly TRBD1 for D (6 bases). The CDR3 totals 16 residues. Per germline, CDR1 MDHEN and CDR2 SYDVKM. Deletions cut 2 bases from V and 4 bases from J, with 18 bases between.

This chain connects TRBV19 to TRBJ1-5, with TRBD1 matching over 11 bases. With 7 bases clipped from V and 3 bases from J, the junction kept 8 bases outside the gene matches. The CDR3 is 16 amino acids. Germline-derived CDR1 and CDR2 are LNHDA and SQIVND (reference sequence). The CDR3 protein is CASTDRGHRINQPQHF. CDR3 DNA sequence: TGTGCCAGTACGGACAGGGGGCATCGGATCAATCAGCCCCAGCATTTT.

The rearrangement uses TRBV6-5 and TRBJ2-3; D is uncertain. Germline V gene sequence: CDR1 MNHEY, CDR2 SVGAGI. V shed 6 bases and J shed 0 bases, with 7 bases lying between them. This CDR3 is 13 amino acids long. The CDR3 DNA follows: TGTGCCAGCAGCCTCAGTAGCACAGATACGCAGTATTTT. Translation: CASSLSSTDTQYF.

Here the CDR3 DNA reads TGTGCCAGCAGTTACTCAAAGGGCAGCTATGGCTACACCTTC. Amino acid sequence: CASSYSKGSYGYTF. The gene calls are TRBV6-5 and TRBJ1-2; D not resolved. V was trimmed by 0 bases and J by 4 bases, leaving 9 bases between them. CDR1 and CDR2 (germline): MNHEY, SVGAGI. The CDR3 loop spans 14 amino acids.

This clone has only one observation. V usage is TRBV7-2 and J usage is TRBJ2-7; 8 bases map to TRBD1. Per germline, CDR1 SGHTA and CDR2 FQGNSA. Trimming at V came to 5 bases and at J to 1 base, leaving 7 bases not matched to a gene. This CDR3 is built from 15 residues. This chain's CDR3 is CASSPRTGRSYEQYF. In nucleotides, the CDR3 is TGTGCCAGCAGCCCAAGGACAGGGAGGTCCTACGAGCAGTACTTC.

The chain has TRBV2 and TRBJ2-7, with 9 positions matching TRBD2. With 2 bases clipped from V and 3 bases from J, the junction kept 2 bases outside the gene matches. From germline, CDR1 is SNHLY and CDR2 FYNNEI. The CDR3 length is 14 residues. CDR3 residues: CASSELAGLYEQYF. In nucleotides, the CDR3 is TGTGCCAGCAGTGAACTAGCGGGACTCTACGAGCAGTACTTC.

In nucleotides, the CDR3 is TGTGCCAGCAGCTTGGACACGGGATTCTATGGCTACACCTTC. Encoded protein: CASSLDTGFYGYTF. This chain links TRBV5-8 with TRBJ1-2; D unclear. This CDR3 contains 14 residues. Trimming removed 0 bases at V and 4 bases at J, with 10 bases between. From germline, CDR1 is SGHTS and CDR2 YDEGEE.

The chain couples TRBV30 to TRBJ2-7; 8 bases are shared with TRBD2. J was trimmed by 3 bases and V by 3 bases; bases with no gene match: 10. CDR3 length: 15 amino acids. Germline-derived CDR1 and CDR2 are GTSNPN and SVGIG (reference sequence). CDR3 sequence (DNA): TGTGCCTGGAGGGGCGCGGGGGGCCTTGGCTACGAGCAGTACTTC. Amino acid sequence: CAWRGAGGLGYEQYF.

The chain links TRBV28 to TRBJ1-1; no clear D. This CDR3 spans 14 amino acids. Trimming pared 3 bases from V and 0 bases from J, leaving 8 bases between. Germline V CDR1 and CDR2: MDHEN, SYDVKM. The chain's CDR3 is CASSLSRMNTEAFF. CDR3 bases: TGTGCCAGCAGTTTGAGCAGAATGAACACTGAAGCTTTCTTT.

The rearrangement links TRBV2 to TRBJ1-2, with D unresolved. The CDR3 totals 12 residues. V was clipped by 5 bases and J by 2 bases, with 6 bases between them. Germline V lookup: CDR1 SNHLY, CDR2 FYNNEI. The DNA for the CDR3 is TGTGCCAGCAGTCCCTGGAACTATGGCTACACCTTC. Translating it yields CASSPWNYGYTF.

V usage is TRBV27 and J usage is TRBJ2-2; D is uncertain. Germline CDR1 reads MNHEY; CDR2 reads SMNVEV (reference sequence). V was cut by 6 bases and J by 5 bases, with 19 bases left in between. There are 16 residues in the CDR3. The CDR3 reads CASSPTLPLGTGELFF. The CDR3 DNA is TGTGCCAGCAGCCCGACCCTCCCTCTTGGAACCGGGGAGCTGTTTTTT.

The V gene is TRBV28, the J gene TRBJ2-7; the D gene is possibly TRBD1 (6 bases). The CDR3 is 12 residues long. V was trimmed by 7 bases and J by 2 bases, leaving 9 bases between them. Germline CDR1 MDHEN, CDR2 SYDVKM. The CDR3 region is CASTGTTYEQYF. The CDR3 bases are TGTGCCAGCACCGGGACAACCTACGAGCAGTACTTC.

The rearrangement joins TRBV18 to TRBJ1-5; 9 bases line up with TRBD1. CDR3 length: 17 amino acids. The V and J ends lost 0 bases and 4 bases, in that order; junction bases with no gene match: 7. Germline CDR1 reads KGHSH; CDR2 reads LQKENI. The CDR3 nucleotides are TGTGCCAGCTCACCACCTCTCTGGACAGGGGTAAATCAGCCCCAGCATTTT. Amino acids: CASSPPLWTGVNQPQHF.

The chain combines TRBV4-1 with TRBJ2-7; weak D call: TRBD2 (6 bases). V lost 1 base, J lost 3 bases, and 16 bases lay in between. The CDR3 covers 16 residues. Germline CDR1 MGHRA, CDR2 YSYEKL. In DNA form, the CDR3 reads TGCGCCAGCAGCCAAGTTCAGGGACTCGAATTCTACGAGCAGTACTTC. It translates to CASSQVQGLEFYEQYF.

The chain has TRBV2 and TRBJ1-1; 9 bases fit TRBD1. The CDR3 runs to 14 residues. Germline CDR1 and CDR2: SNHLY and FYNNEI. Trimming removed 5 bases from V and 4 bases from J; junction bases left unmatched: 5. The CDR3 loop is CASSPETGGTEAFF. As DNA, the CDR3 is TGTGCCAGCAGTCCTGAGACAGGGGGCACTGAAGCTTTCTTT.

The V and J genes are TRBV7-2 and TRBJ2-7, with TRBD1 matching 8 bases. CDR1 and CDR2 (germline): SGHTA, FQGNSA. This CDR3 spans 14 amino acids. V lost 5 bases and J lost 0; bases outside the gene matches: 3. CDR3 in amino acids: CASSPDRGSYEQYF. CDR3 coding DNA: TGTGCCAGCAGCCCCGACAGGGGCTCCTACGAGCAGTACTTC. Filled out from reference TRBV7-2 and TRBJ2-7, the complete variable domain reads GAGVSQSPSNKVTEKGKDVELRCDPISGHTALYWYRQSLGQGLEFLIYFQGNSAPDKSGLPSDRFSAERTGGSVSTLTIQRTQQEDSAVYLCASSPDRGSYEQYFGPGTRLTVT.

The rearrangement links TRBV7-7 to TRBJ2-5, with a tentative D call TRBD1 (6 bases). There are 11 residues in the CDR3. V was trimmed by 5 bases and J by 7 bases, leaving 8 bases between them. In germline, CDR1 is SSHAT, CDR2 FNYEAQ (reference sequence). The CDR3 DNA is TGTGCCAGCAGCGGGGGCGGGACCCAGTACTTC. It specifies CASSGGGTQYF.

The V gene is TRBV11-1, the J gene TRBJ1-1; 7 nucleotides agree with TRBD1. V shed 5 bases, J shed 0 bases, and the junction held 3 bases outside the gene matches. Per germline, CDR1 SGHAT and CDR2 FQDESV (reference sequence). The CDR3 runs to 14 residues. The DNA for the CDR3 is TGTGCCAGCAGCATAGACAGGGTGAACACTGAAGCTTTCTTT. Residues: CASSIDRVNTEAFF.

This chain connects TRBV19 to TRBJ2-7, with D possibly TRBD2 on 6 matching bases. V lost 1 base and J 2 bases, leaving 12 bases between the germline ends. The CDR3 consists of 15 residues. Germline CDR1 is LNHDA and CDR2 is SQIVND (reference sequence). DNA of the CDR3: TGTGCCAGTAGTATAGTGGCGGGAACCACCTACGAGCAGTACTTC. It is translated as CASSIVAGTTYEQYF.